The 7 T cell receptor beta chains listed next were all sequenced from one sample in a study of PD-L1 blockade in urothelial cancer. The method was immunoSEQ multiplex PCR; TCRdb's version includes in-frame clones alone and lacks a portion of them. The repertoire holds roughly 60,000 clones, about four fifths seen once, with around 4.5% in the top ten. The input for sequencing was PBMCs, taken around atezolizumab (anti-PD-L1) treatment. The source of these receptors is a man between 65 and 80 years old with urothelial cancer.

This rearrangement joins TRBV27 to TRBJ1-5; possible D gene TRBD1, 5 bases. Trimming cost V 3 bases and J 3 bases, with 12 bases left between them. Per germline, CDR1 MNHEY and CDR2 SMNVEV (reference sequence). The CDR3 loop spans 15 amino acids. The CDR3 DNA follows: TGTGCCAGCAGTTTTTCCGGCAGGGTCAATCAGCCCCAGCATTTT. This translates into CASSFSGRVNQPQHF.

A single count supports this clone. The chain is built from TRBV25-1 and TRBJ2-3; TRBD1 aligns across 9 bases. V was pared by 1 base and J by 6 bases, with 11 bases of the junction left unmatched. There are 17 residues in the CDR3. Germline V gene data show CDR1 as MGHDK and CDR2 as SYGVNS. The CDR3 is CASSELGQGGSADTQYF. Here the CDR3 DNA reads TGTGCCAGCAGTGAATTGGGACAGGGAGGAAGTGCCGATACGCAGTATTTT. Variable domain in full (rest from reference TRBV25-1 and TRBJ2-3): EADIYQTPRYLVIGTGKKITLECSQTMGHDKMYWYQQDPGMELHLIHYSYGVNSTEKGDLSSESTVSRIRTEHFPLTLESARPSHTSQYLCASSELGQGGSADTQYFGPGTRLTVL.

The V gene is TRBV6-6, the J gene TRBJ1-1; 9 bases line up with TRBD1. V trimming: 0 bases; J trimming: 7 bases; junction bases outside the gene matches: 6. The CDR3 length is 15 residues. Germline V gene sequence: CDR1 MNHNY, CDR2 SVGAGI (reference sequence). Written as DNA, the CDR3 is TGTGCCAGCAGTTACTCCCAAGACAGGGGGGATGAAGCTTTCTTT. Protein sequence: CASSYSQDRGDEAFF.

This clone was observed a handful of times. In DNA, the CDR3 is TGTGCCAGCAGGTACGACAGCTTTGAAGCTTTCTTT. This sequence encodes CASRYDSFEAFF. The chain combines TRBV2 with TRBJ1-1, with a possible D match to TRBD1 (5 bases). V gave up 6 bases and J gave up 7 bases, with 12 bases separating them. The CDR3 length is 12 residues. Looked up from germline, CDR1 is SNHLY and CDR2 is FYNNEI.

V and J are TRBV11-2 and TRBJ2-1, with 10 bases aligning to TRBD2. Germline values: CDR1 SGHAT, CDR2 FQNNGV. The CDR3 contains 15 residues. The J segment lost 5 bases and the V segment lost 5 bases, leaving 6 bases of the junction unmatched. The CDR3 coding sequence is TGTGCCAGCAGCCCGACCGGACTAGCGGACAATGAGCAGTTCTTC. This encodes CASSPTGLADNEQFF.

Only a few counts were recorded for this clone. V is TRBV6-6 and J is TRBJ2-7, with TRBD2 matching over 7 bases. The CDR3 totals 14 residues. The V and J ends lost 4 bases and 3 bases, in that order; junction bases with no gene match: 6. CDR1 MNHNY and CDR2 SVGAGI come from the germline V gene (reference sequence). The DNA of the CDR3 is TGTGCCAGCAGTTCGCGGGAGCCCATCTACGAGCAGTACTTC. Encoded protein: CASSSREPIYEQYF.

J is TRBJ2-1 and V is TRBV14; 7 positions match TRBD1. V dropped 3 bases and J dropped 0; count of bases not matched to a gene: 5. Germline V gene data show CDR1 as SGHDN and CDR2 as FVKESK. This CDR3 is 16 amino acids long. In DNA form, the CDR3 reads TGTGCCAGCAGCCATCTGACAGGGAGCTCCTACAATGAGCAGTTCTTC. Its translation: CASSHLTGSSYNEQFF.